This T cell receptor (beta chain) was recovered during a study of blood T cell repertoires in COVID-19. On the study more broadly: Sources were T cells, B-cell-depleted T cells, or PBMCs; the material itself was cDNA or gDNA.

As processed by the authors: The assay estimated nucleated cells by amplifying reference gene primers. TCRdb keeps only in-frame clones here, not all; method: immunoSEQ multiplex PCR. The DNA was the basis for D and trimming; V, J and clone size are from that table. This table holds under 200,000 clones, roughly 90% found once. This receptor was taken from a man in his late teens or twenties with acute or convalescent COVID-19. Sequenced sample: peripheral blood.

The DNA of the CDR3 is TGTGCCAGCAGCACTGGACAGGGGGCGATAGTAAGGGATGGCTACACCTTC. It codes for CASSTGQGAIVRDGYTF. The gene calls are TRBV21-1 and TRBJ1-2; TRBD1, the table's D call, was not compared with the DNA. TRBV21-1 corresponds to a pseudogene. This CDR3 has 17 residues.